The 19 T cell receptor beta chains presented below share a single source sample, sequenced in a study of metastatic and nonmetastatic thyroid tumors. Patients underwent thyroid surgery, and none had received any treatment before it. TCRdb re-processed the PCR reads through MiXCR. The sample contains about 21,000 clones, roughly 30% of which appear only once. What was sequenced was tumor tissue. These receptors all come from a male donor with papillary thyroid cancer or a benign thyroid nodule (not recorded which). Some clones in this sample may be carry-over from other donors' samples.

This clone has at least ten counts. The CDR3 is CSVEESPYNEQFF. The DNA for the CDR3 is TGCAGCGTTGAAGAGAGTCCATACAATGAGCAGTTCTTC. The gene calls are TRBV29-1 and TRBJ2-1, with unresolved D. The V gene lost 0 bases and the J gene lost 4 bases, with 7 bases spanning the gap. CDR3 length equals 13 residues. The germline V gene encodes CDR1 SQVTM and CDR2 ANQGSEA.

This clone was observed a handful of times. This sequence joins TRBV12-3 or TRBV12-4 and TRBJ1-2, with 10 bases identical to TRBD1. V dropped 3 bases and J dropped 1; count of bases not matched to a gene: 11. The CDR3 runs 18 residues. In DNA form, the CDR3 reads TGTGCCAGCAGTTTTGTCCTGACAGGGGGCGAGGGTAACTATGGCTACACCTTC. This sequence encodes CASSFVLTGGEGNYGYTF.

The chain recombines TRBV12-3 or TRBV12-4 with TRBJ1-2; 10 positions agree with TRBD1. The CDR3 contains 16 residues. After removal of 7 bases from V and 9 bases from J, the junction contained 17 bases not matched to a gene. For the CDR3, the DNA is TGTGCCAGCAATGCGCCGACAGGGGGCGCATCGGGAAGCTACACCTTC. Its translation is CASNAPTGGASGSYTF.

This clone came up many times. The rearrangement links TRBV19 to TRBJ2-1, with 11 bases matching TRBD2. CDR3 length: 17 residues. The ends lost 6 bases at V and 10 bases at J; junction bases unmatched: 17. Per the germline V gene, CDR1 is LNHDA and CDR2 is SQIVND (reference sequence). In DNA form, the CDR3 reads TGTGCCAGTAGCAAAGGGACCGGACTAGCGGGTGGCGAGGAGCAGTTCTTC. It specifies CASSKGTGLAGGEEQFF.

V and J are TRBV30 and TRBJ2-7; no reliable D call. The V and J ends lost 3 bases and 1 base respectively, with 13 bases between them. Germline V gives CDR1 GTSNPN, CDR2 SVGIG (reference sequence). The CDR3 is 14 residues long. Here the CDR3 reads CAWRVSAGSYEQYF. CDR3 nucleotide sequence: TGTGCCTGGAGGGTCTCGGCCGGATCCTACGAGCAGTACTTC.

The chain links TRBV20-1 to TRBJ1-2, with D uncertain. The V and J ends lost 5 bases and 9 bases respectively, with 22 bases between them. CDR1 and CDR2 from the germline V gene are DFQATT and SNEGSKA (reference sequence). The length of the CDR3 is 14 residues. The CDR3 DNA reads as TGCAGTGCTTCTCCGCCCGGGATTCGACGGAGCTACACCTTC. Translating it yields CSASPPGIRRSYTF.

This clone was picked up a small number of times. The genes are TRBV6-1 and TRBJ1-6, with TRBD1 matching over 10 bases. The germline V gene has CDR1 MNHNS and CDR2 SASEGT. Unmatched junction bases numbered 9, after V lost 6 bases and J lost 7 bases. CDR3 length equals 16 residues. CDR3 residues: CASRMGQGLVNSPLHF. DNA for the CDR3: TGTGCCAGCAGGATGGGACAGGGGTTGGTGAATTCACCCCTCCACTTT.

In its sample, this clone was seen many times. The chain uses TRBV7-3 and TRBJ1-1; D uncertain. With 5 bases removed from V and 1 base from J, the gap between germline ends came to 20 bases. Germline CDR1 SGHTA, CDR2 FQGTGA. CDR3 length: 17 amino acids. The chain's CDR3 is CASSPRGPFTKNTEAFF. The CDR3 DNA is TGTGCCAGCAGCCCCCGCGGGCCCTTTACTAAGAACACTGAAGCTTTCTTT.

This clone is medium-sized. The V and J genes are TRBV7-2 and TRBJ2-7; the match to TRBD1 covers 7 bases. The CDR3 contains 14 residues. CDR1 and CDR2 (germline): SGHTA, FQGNSA. With 8 bases clipped from V and 2 bases from J, the junction kept 9 bases outside the gene matches. In DNA form, the CDR3 reads TGTGCCAGCGGGAAAGGGACAGTCCCCTACGAGCAGTACTTC. Protein sequence: CASGKGTVPYEQYF.

V usage is TRBV5-1 and J usage is TRBJ2-6, with D tentatively TRBD2 (6 bases). Between the trimmed V and J ends, which lost 0 bases and 0 bases, there was a span of 13 bases. This CDR3 has 18 amino acids. Germline V lookup: CDR1 SGHRS, CDR2 YFSETQ. The CDR3: CASSLVGDSISGANVLTF. Here the CDR3 DNA reads TGCGCCAGCAGCTTGGTAGGGGACTCCATCTCTGGGGCCAACGTCCTGACTTTC. Using reference TRBV5-1 and TRBJ2-6 for the parts outside the CDR3, the full variable domain is KAGVTQTPRYLIKTRGQQVTLSCSPISGHRSVSWYQQTPGQGLQFLFEYFSETQRNKGNFPGRFSGRQFSNSRSEMNVSTLELGDSALYLCASSLVGDSISGANVLTFGAGSRLTVL.

This clone showed up just once. One junction end disagrees with the germline gene, perhaps due to a read error. The rearrangement joins TRBV20-1 to TRBJ2-3; D is unclear. Germline CDR1 DFQATT, CDR2 SNEGSKA (reference sequence). The CDR3 is made up of 13 amino acids. CDR3 sequence reads: CSARQVHTDTQYF. Here the CDR3 DNA reads TGCAGTGCTAGACAGGTACACACAGATACTCAGTATTTT.

This clone has a count of ten or more. V gene TRBV14 combines with J gene TRBJ1-1, with D possibly being TRBD1 (6 bases). The CDR3 is 14 amino acids. The germline V and J ends were trimmed by 4 bases and 1 base, with 10 bases remaining between them. Per germline, CDR1 SGHDN and CDR2 FVKESK. CDR3 sequence reads: CASSPLDRNTEAFF. The CDR3 DNA is TGTGCCAGCAGCCCCTTGGACAGGAACACTGAAGCTTTCTTT. Supplemented by reference TRBV14 and TRBJ1-1, the full variable domain reads EAGVTQFPSHSVIEKGQTVTLRCDPISGHDNLYWYRRVMGKEIKFLLHFVKESKQDESGMPNNRFLAERTGGTYSTLKVQPAELEDSGVYFCASSPLDRNTEAFFGQGTRLTVV.

The chain links TRBV6-5 to TRBJ1-1, with no clear D. This CDR3 has 13 residues. Germline CDR1 MNHEY, CDR2 SVGAGI. The ends were cut back, 2 bases at V and 1 base at J, with 5 bases in the middle. Written as DNA, the CDR3 is TGTGCCAGCAGTTACCTGGAGAACACTGAAGCTTTCTTT. It encodes CASSYLENTEAFF.

The rearrangement links TRBV4-1 to TRBJ1-2, with D uncertain. Trimming removed 2 bases at V and 2 bases at J, with 6 bases between. This CDR3 spans 13 amino acids. Germline V gene lookup returns CDR1 MGHRA and CDR2 YSYEKL. The CDR3 bases are TGCGCCAGCAGCCAACCGTTGAACTATGGCTACACCTTC. This encodes CASSQPLNYGYTF.

This rearrangement joins TRBV6-2 or TRBV6-3 to TRBJ1-6; 9 nucleotides line up with TRBD1. With 6 bases clipped from V and 10 bases from J, the junction kept 7 bases outside the gene matches. The CDR3 runs to 14 residues. In germline, CDR1 is MNHEY, CDR2 SVGEGT. DNA for the CDR3: TGTGCCAGCAGCAGGGACAGGGATCGGTCACCCCTCCACTTT. This gives the protein CASSRDRDRSPLHF.

By proportion, this clone is medium-sized. The V call is TRBV6-1, the J call TRBJ2-1; TRBD2 is a possible D gene (5 bases). This CDR3 spans 11 amino acids. V lost 10 bases, J lost 8 bases, and 12 bases lay in between. CDR1 is MNHNS and CDR2 is SASEGT in the germline V gene. For the CDR3, the DNA is TGTGCCACGCTTCTAGCCTATGAGCAGTTCTTC. Translated: CATLLAYEQFF.

The chain has TRBV18 and TRBJ2-1; 8 nucleotides align to TRBD2. Germline CDR1 and CDR2: KGHSH and LQKENI. This CDR3 is 14 amino acids long. V lost 5 bases and J lost 6; bases outside the gene matches: 6. As DNA, the CDR3 is TGTGCCAGCTCATTGACGGGAGGGGGCAATGAGCAGTTCTTC. Protein sequence: CASSLTGGGNEQFF.

There are a few counts of this clone. One end of the junction fails to match germline, which may point to a read error. V usage is TRBV2 and J usage is TRBJ2-7; unclear D gene. The CDR3 is made up of 11 amino acids. CDR1 SNHLY and CDR2 FYNNEI come from the germline V gene. The CDR3 sequence is CVSSTNDEHYF. CDR3 DNA: TGTGTCAGCAGTACGAATGACGAGCATTACTTC.

This clone was seen at least ten times. This chain links TRBV20-1 with TRBJ2-5; D is undetermined. CDR1 is DFQATT, CDR2 SNEGSKA, per germline (reference sequence). This CDR3 is 11 amino acids long. Trimming removed 5 bases from V and 1 base from J, with 5 bases in between. The CDR3 DNA reads as TGCAGTGCTGGGTTCCAAGAGACCCAGTACTTC. Amino acid sequence: CSAGFQETQYF.